The 25 T cell receptor beta chains presented below share a single source sample, sequenced in a study of cytomegalovirus exposure and HLA in healthy donors (dated by TCRdb to about 2017). The library was obtained by the immunoSEQ multiplex PCR assay. For the multiplex PCR, a mixture combining 60 forward primers for TCR Vbeta segments and 13 reverse primers for TCR Jbeta segments was used. The clones in this table, taken by TCRdb from immuneACCESS, are in-frame only. Not every clone is retained; where verified, under half of the shortfall comes from an unresolved V gene, and the cause of the rest is unknown. The sample has some 150,000 clones on record, around 82% of them singletons. The ten largest account for 6.5% to 7.5% of the sample. Material: PBMCs. The receptors were gathered from a woman aged 45-59 years in good health and CMV-seropositive.

V and J are TRBV19 and TRBJ2-7; D is possibly TRBD2 (5 bases). Per germline, CDR1 LNHDA and CDR2 SQIVND (reference sequence). Deletions cut 3 bases from V and 4 bases from J, with 10 bases between. The CDR3 is 13 amino acids. CDR3 loop: CASSIGPGYEQYF. CDR3 DNA sequence: TGTGCCAGTAGTATCGGGCCGGGATACGAGCAGTACTTC.

The chain uses TRBV30 and TRBJ1-1; D is uncertain. CDR3 length: 13 residues. Deletions cut 7 bases from V and 7 bases from J, with 19 bases between. CDR1 is GTSNPN and CDR2 is SVGIG in the germline V gene (reference sequence). The CDR3 coding sequence is TGTGCCTCAACCCCAGTGGGCAGCTTTGAAGCTTTCTTT. Translation gives CASTPVGSFEAFF.

The rearrangement links TRBV27 to TRBJ1-1, with unresolved D. This CDR3 region has 13 residues. Trimming removed 5 bases at V and 0 bases at J, with 7 bases between. In germline, CDR1 is MNHEY, CDR2 SMNVEV (reference sequence). The CDR3 DNA is TGTGCCAGCAGTGGTGACATGAACACTGAAGCTTTCTTT. This encodes CASSGDMNTEAFF.

The V and J genes are TRBV30 and TRBJ1-1; D is possibly TRBD1 (6 bases). The CDR3 has 14 residues. V lost 4 bases, J lost 2 bases, and 14 bases lay in between. CDR1 and CDR2 from the germline V gene are GTSNPN and SVGIG (reference sequence). Here the CDR3 DNA reads TGTGCCTGGAAGGGGGACACGGGTAACACTGAAGCTTTCTTT. Residues: CAWKGDTGNTEAFF.

Of note for this clone: One end of the junction is discordant with germline, which a read error may explain. This sequence joins TRBV7-9 and TRBJ1-2, with D tentatively TRBD1 (5 bases). From germline, CDR1 is SEHNR and CDR2 FQNEAQ (reference sequence). The CDR3 totals 12 residues. CDR3 sequence reads: CSSSPGLPSVAF. The CDR3 DNA reads as TGTTCCAGCAGCCCGGGACTGCCTAGCGTCGCCTTC.

The chain combines TRBV6-5 with TRBJ1-4; no clear D gene. Trimming left V 7 bases short and J 7 bases short, with 16 bases between. The CDR3 is 14 residues long. Per the germline V gene, CDR1 is MNHEY and CDR2 is SVGAGI. Here the CDR3 DNA reads TGTGCCAGCATGAATCGCGTACGGGGTGAAAAACTGTTTTTT. This gives the protein CASMNRVRGEKLFF.

The chain carries TRBV6-1 and TRBJ1-6, with 9 bases fitting TRBD1. There are 14 residues in the CDR3. V trimming: 5 bases; J trimming: 9 bases; junction bases outside the gene matches: 5. The germline gives CDR1 MNHNS, CDR2 SASEGT. The CDR3 loop reads CASSPGQGTSPLHF. The CDR3 bases are TGTGCCAGCAGTCCGGGACAGGGCACTTCACCCCTCCACTTT.

The chain couples TRBV15 to TRBJ1-2, with 7 bases matching TRBD1. The CDR3 consists of 14 residues. V lost 3 bases, J lost 0 bases, and 1 base stayed unmatched. Germline CDR1 and CDR2: LNHNV and YYDKDF (reference sequence). CDR3 in amino acids: CATSSDRANYGYTF. In DNA, the CDR3 is TGTGCCACCAGCAGTGACAGGGCTAACTATGGCTACACCTTC.

This chain links TRBV30 with TRBJ2-5, with 7 bases matching TRBD2. Germline trimming cut 1 base from V and 2 bases from J; bases unmatched to any gene: 7. The CDR3 runs to 15 residues. CDR1 GTSNPN and CDR2 SVGIG come from the germline V gene (reference sequence). The CDR3 DNA follows: TGTGCCTGGAGTGGGACTAGAGGGATTCAAGAGACCCAGTACTTC. Translation: CAWSGTRGIQETQYF.

This rearrangement joins TRBV7-6 to TRBJ1-6, with a tentative D call TRBD1 (5 bases). The CDR3 has 15 amino acids. The germline CDR1 and CDR2 sequences are SGHVS and FNYEAQ. The ends were cut back, 1 base at V and 8 bases at J, with 12 bases in the middle. CDR3 in DNA: TGTGCCAGCAGCTTAGGCCAGGGTGCGGATTCACCCCTCCACTTT. Translated, it gives CASSLGQGADSPLHF.

This rearrangement joins TRBV7-3 to TRBJ2-3; tentatively, D is TRBD1 (5 bases). The CDR3 is 15 residues long. Trimming removed 5 bases from V and 2 bases from J, with 14 bases in between. Germline lookup yields CDR1 SGHTA and CDR2 FQGTGA. The CDR3 sequence is CASSPVGGHTDTQYF. CDR3 DNA sequence: TGTGCCAGCAGCCCCGTTGGCGGACACACAGATACGCAGTATTTT.

As DNA, the CDR3 is TGTGCCAGCAGCCCGCCGGGAGCTCGCTCCTACGAGCAGTACTTC. This sequence encodes CASSPPGARSYEQYF. The chain is built from TRBV6-5 and TRBJ2-7; D is perhaps TRBD2 (6 bases). The germline V gene encodes CDR1 MNHEY and CDR2 SVGAGI. The CDR3 extends over 15 amino acids. V was cut by 6 bases and J by 0 bases, with 15 bases left in between.

A single count supports this clone. This CDR3 reads CASSEGQKKETQYF. The CDR3 DNA reads as TGTGCCAGCAGTGAGGGACAGAAGAAAGAGACCCAGTACTTC. The chain is built from TRBV25-1 and TRBJ2-5; 7 bases are shared with TRBD1. The ends lost 3 bases at V and 3 bases at J; junction bases unmatched: 4. Germline loops: CDR1 MGHDK, CDR2 SYGVNS. The CDR3 totals 14 residues. Combining the CDR3 with reference TRBV25-1 and TRBJ2-5 gives the whole variable domain EADIYQTPRYLVIGTGKKITLECSQTMGHDKMYWYQQDPGMELHLIHYSYGVNSTEKGDLSSESTVSRIRTEHFPLTLESARPSHTSQYLCASSEGQKKETQYFGPGTRLLVL.

The chain employs TRBV5-1 and TRBJ2-1; 7 bases match TRBD1. Germline V CDR1 and CDR2: SGHRS, YFSETQ. The junction had 14 bases not matched to a gene; V was cut back by 4 bases and J by 7 bases. The CDR3 length is 16 residues. CDR3 amino acids: CASSPSTGIGRNEQFF. The CDR3 DNA follows: TGCGCCAGCAGCCCCTCGACAGGGATCGGTCGTAATGAGCAGTTCTTC.

The V and J genes are TRBV29-1 and TRBJ1-2; no reliable D call. Trimming left V 0 bases short and J 5 bases short, with 13 bases between. Germline V gene sequence: CDR1 SQVTM, CDR2 ANQGSEA. The CDR3 loop spans 14 amino acids. The CDR3 sequence: CSVEDWRQRYGYTF. CDR3 coding DNA: TGCAGCGTTGAAGATTGGCGGCAGAGATATGGCTACACCTTC.

CDR3 loop: CASSRDRRGPYGYTF. CDR3 nucleotides: TGTGCCAGCAGTCGAGACCGCAGGGGCCCCTATGGCTACACCTTC. V and J are TRBV14 and TRBJ1-2, with D possibly being TRBD1 (6 bases). CDR3 length: 15 amino acids. The V and J ends lost 6 bases and 4 bases respectively, with 18 bases between them. Per the germline V gene, CDR1 is SGHDN and CDR2 is FVKESK.

J is TRBJ1-4 and V is TRBV6-5, with D possibly matching TRBD1 (5 bases). Germline V gene lookup returns CDR1 MNHEY and CDR2 SVGAGI. This CDR3 spans 13 amino acids. The V and J ends lost 5 bases and 6 bases respectively, with 10 bases between them. The CDR3 sequence: CASSRGGDEKLFF. CDR3 sequence (DNA): TGTGCCAGCAGTCGGGGGGGGGATGAAAAACTGTTTTTT.

The chain has TRBV2 and TRBJ1-2; D gene unclear. Germline CDR1 and CDR2: SNHLY and FYNNEI. The CDR3 loop spans 13 amino acids. The ends were cut back, 8 bases at V and 2 bases at J, with 12 bases in the middle. CDR3 sequence: CASSGLLNYGYTF. CDR3 DNA sequence: TGTGCCAGCTCGGGGTTACTGAACTATGGCTACACCTTC.

This rearrangement joins TRBV30 to TRBJ2-7; possible D gene TRBD1, 6 bases. The germline gives CDR1 GTSNPN, CDR2 SVGIG (reference sequence). Trimming took 0 bases from V and 6 from J, leaving 15 bases between them. This CDR3 is built from 14 residues. The CDR3 sequence is CAWSVAGANGEQYF. The CDR3 DNA sequence: TGTGCCTGGAGTGTAGCAGGGGCGAATGGCGAGCAGTACTTC.

V and J are TRBV7-6 and TRBJ2-2; D gene uncertain. The germline gives CDR1 SGHVS, CDR2 FNYEAQ. This CDR3 has 14 residues. V dropped 1 base and J dropped 3 bases, with 6 bases sitting between them. The CDR3 sequence: CASSLGVYTGELFF. In nucleotides, the CDR3 is TGTGCCAGCAGCTTAGGCGTTTACACCGGGGAGCTGTTTTTT.

V usage is TRBV7-2 and J usage is TRBJ2-7; a weak D match, TRBD2 (6 bases). The length of the CDR3 is 16 residues. Looked up from germline, CDR1 is SGHTA and CDR2 is FQGNSA. Between the trimmed V and J ends, which lost 2 bases and 0 bases, there was a span of 14 bases. CDR3 bases: TGTGCCAGCAGCTTACGTCTGGCGGGGAGCTCCTACGAGCAGTACTTC. Its protein is CASSLRLAGSSYEQYF.

About this clone: The junction departs from the called germline gene at one end, perhaps through a read error. The V and J genes are TRBV7-9 and TRBJ1-5; 7 bases are a match to TRBD1. The V gene's germline CDR1 is SEHNR and CDR2 FQNEAQ (reference sequence). The CDR3 spans 12 residues. For the CDR3, the DNA is TGTTCCAGCACCCAGGGGGATCAGCCCCAGCATTTT. It encodes CSSTQGDQPQHF.

The chain joins TRBV10-3 to TRBJ1-6, with 8 nucleotides matching TRBD1. V lost 4 bases and J lost 6; bases outside the gene matches: 8. The CDR3 totals 16 residues. Germline V lookup: CDR1 ENHRY, CDR2 SYGVKD. The CDR3 nucleotides are TGTGCCATCAGTGGAACTGGGGACAGGTCTAATTCACCCCTCCACTTT. This gives the protein CAISGTGDRSNSPLHF.

V gene TRBV4-2 combines with J gene TRBJ2-3, with a tentative D call TRBD2 (6 bases). Trimming cost V 0 bases and J 3 bases, with 10 bases left between them. The CDR3 contains 15 residues. Per the germline V gene, CDR1 is LGHNA and CDR2 is YNFKEQ. CDR3 region: CASSQDEGRTDTQYF. For the CDR3, the DNA is TGTGCCAGCAGCCAAGATGAGGGGAGGACAGATACGCAGTATTTT.

The chain combines TRBV2 with TRBJ1-5, with D possibly TRBD1 on 5 matching bases. CDR1 is SNHLY, CDR2 FYNNEI, per germline. This CDR3 region has 16 residues. The V end was cut by 5 bases, the J end by 0 bases, with 14 bases between. CDR3 nucleotide sequence: TGTGCCAGCAGTATGGGCGGGGGTGGTAGCAATCAGCCCCAGCATTTT. Its protein is CASSMGGGGSNQPQHF.